Each of the 7 T cell receptor beta chains below was sequenced from the same sample in a study of T cells expressing NK-cell markers. TCRdb processed the 5' RACE reads again and assigns one entry to each CDR3 protein, with no DNA. The repertoire table contains 7,300 or so distinct CDR3 sequences. Sequencing was done on a sample of blood T cells: a sorted CD56 or NKG2C T cell subset, CD4+ or CD8+ T cells, or bulk PBMC T cells (not recorded which). The receptors here all came from a man aged 18-75 years in good health.

This CDR3 is CASSGREGVAEAFF. The chain employs TRBV7-8 and TRBJ1-1; TCRdb proposes TRBD1, but this gene call is untestable without DNA. Germline CDR1 SGHVS, CDR2 FQNEAQ. This CDR3 is 14 amino acids long.

The CDR3 loop reads CSARDPSSQGMSDTEAFF. The J gene is TRBJ1-1, the V gene TRBV20-1; as DNA is missing, the TRBD1 call by TCRdb cannot be tested. From germline, CDR1 is DFQATT and CDR2 SNEGSKA (reference sequence). The CDR3 has 18 amino acids.

This chain links TRBV12-3 or TRBV12-4 with TRBJ2-7; TCRdb picks TRBD2, but there is no DNA to check that call. The CDR3 is made up of 14 amino acids. The CDR3 sequence: CASSLVPELYEQYF.

The chain couples TRBV28 to TRBJ1-5; TCRdb gives TRBD1 as the D gene, but with no DNA this cannot be confirmed. The CDR3 consists of 17 residues. Germline V CDR1 and CDR2: MDHEN, SYDVKM. The chain's CDR3 is CASSGTGALFGNQPQHF. Together with reference TRBV28 and TRBJ1-5, the CDR3 gives the full variable domain: DVKVTQSSRYLVKRTGEKVFLECVQDMDHENMFWYRQDPGLGLRLIYFSYDVKMKEKGDIPEGYSVSREKKERFSLILESASTNQTSMYLCASSGTGALFGNQPQHFGDGTRLSIL.

The chain employs TRBV3-1 and TRBJ1-1. The CDR3 has 13 amino acids. The germline CDR1 and CDR2 sequences are LGHDT and YNNKEL (reference sequence). The CDR3: CASSQDNFSEAFF. The full variable domain, in which reference TRBV3-1 and TRBJ1-1 provide the parts outside the CDR3, is DTAVSQTPKYLVTQMGNDKSIKCEQNLGHDTMYWYKQDSKKFLKIMFSYNNKELIINETVPNRFSPKSPDKAHLNLHINSLELGDSAVYFCASSQDNFSEAFFGQGTRLTVV.

The V and J genes are TRBV4-2 and TRBJ2-5; TCRdb indicates TRBD1, and absent DNA this call remains unverified. Germline V gene sequence: CDR1 LGHNA, CDR2 YNFKEQ. The CDR3 length is 15 residues. This chain's CDR3 is CASSQEGQIQETQYF.

J is TRBJ2-7 and V is TRBV20-1; with no DNA, the TCRdb D assignment of TRBD2 cannot be verified. CDR1 DFQATT and CDR2 SNEGSKA come from the germline V gene (reference sequence). The CDR3 covers 13 residues. CDR3 protein: CSARGPRDYEQYF.